These 9 T cell receptor beta chains were sequenced from one sample in a study of CD8 T cells in Susac syndrome (dated by TCRdb to the late 2010s). Libraries came from the immunoSEQ multiplex PCR assay. RNA was extracted using the RNeasy kit, and roughly 0.45 to 1 microgram was reverse transcribed with random hexamers. TCRdb reran the public reads through fastp at Q25 and MiXCR, keeping productive beta chains. Rows are unified per CDR3 protein, each entry keeping the most common DNA and genes. Here the sample has 70,000 or so distinct CDR3 sequences; about 95% occur a single time. The ten biggest clones cover approximately 0.4% of the sample. The sequenced sample was CD8+ T cells from PBMCs. These receptors were taken from a human donor with multiple sclerosis.

The rearrangement uses TRBV29-1 and TRBJ2-1, with 8 bases that match TRBD1. J lost 9 bases, V lost 5 bases, and 3 bases had no gene match. Germline V gene data show CDR1 as SQVTM and CDR2 as ANQGSEA. The CDR3 is 11 residues long. Here the CDR3 DNA reads TGCAGCGTTAGGACAGGGTTTGAGCAGTTCTTC. Protein: CSVRTGFEQFF.

V gene TRBV2 combines with J gene TRBJ2-7; 9 nucleotides agree with TRBD2. Unmatched junction bases numbered 5, after V lost 2 bases and J lost 6 bases. CDR3 length: 14 residues. Per the germline V gene, CDR1 is SNHLY and CDR2 is FYNNEI. The CDR3 nucleotides are TGTGCCAGCAGTGAACTTCGGACTAGCGTCGAGCAGTACTTC. It encodes CASSELRTSVEQYF. Drawing the rest from reference TRBV2 and TRBJ2-7, the complete variable domain is EPEVTQTPSHQVTQMGQEVILRCVPISNHLYFYWYRQILGQKVEFLVSFYNNEISEKSEIFDDQFSVERPDGSNFTLKIRSTKLEDSAMYFCASSELRTSVEQYFGPGTRLTVT.

The V and J genes are TRBV28 and TRBJ2-2; TRBD1 might be the D (6 bases). The germline gives CDR1 MDHEN, CDR2 SYDVKM. This CDR3 has 16 residues. Trimming shortened V by 6 bases and J by 0 bases, and 14 bases separated the two germline ends. CDR3 protein: CASSPPGTSNTGELFF. The DNA for the CDR3 is TGTGCCAGCAGCCCCCCCGGGACATCGAACACCGGGGAGCTGTTTTTT.

V gene TRBV6-5 combines with J gene TRBJ2-5; TRBD2 matches 7 bases. This CDR3 is 15 amino acids long. Germline CDR1 reads MNHEY; CDR2 reads SVGAGI. J lost 2 bases, V lost 7 bases, and 10 bases had no gene match. CDR3 bases: TGTGCCAGCAAGAGGCGGGGGAGCATGCAAGAGACCCAGTACTTC. Amino acid sequence: CASKRRGSMQETQYF.

This sequence joins TRBV30 and TRBJ2-5; TRBD2 is a possible D gene (6 bases). The CDR3 has 14 amino acids. V lost 4 bases and J 2 bases, leaving 14 bases between the germline ends. CDR1 GTSNPN and CDR2 SVGIG come from the germline V gene (reference sequence). The CDR3 DNA follows: TGTGCCTGGATTACCCCGGGGGATCAAGAGACCCAGTACTTC. Encoded protein: CAWITPGDQETQYF.

CDR3 loop: CSVEDSRVRSNEQFF. In DNA form, the CDR3 reads TGCAGCGTTGAAGATAGTAGGGTCCGCAGCAATGAGCAGTTCTTC. The gene calls are TRBV29-1 and TRBJ2-1; no clear D gene. Trimming took 0 bases from V and 6 from J, leaving 15 bases between them. This CDR3 contains 15 residues. Germline V gene sequence: CDR1 SQVTM, CDR2 ANQGSEA.

This chain connects TRBV20-1 to TRBJ2-7; 9 bases map to TRBD1. Germline CDR1 is DFQATT and CDR2 is SNEGSKA (reference sequence). Trimming at V came to 5 bases and at J to 6 bases, leaving 14 bases not matched to a gene. The CDR3 is 15 residues long. CDR3 bases: TGCAGTGCTCCGAACCGGGACAGGGAGGTGGGCGAGCAGTACTTC. This codes for CSAPNRDREVGEQYF.

The chain joins TRBV7-9 to TRBJ2-5; the D is unclear. V lost 5 bases and J lost 4, with 11 bases in between. CDR3 size: 13 residues. Germline loops: CDR1 SEHNR, CDR2 FQNEAQ (reference sequence). This CDR3 is CASSHPERETQYF. CDR3 bases: TGTGCCAGCAGCCACCCAGAGCGAGAGACCCAGTACTTC.

The chain employs TRBV4-2 and TRBJ2-1, with 10 bases fitting TRBD2. Trimming took 1 base from V and 1 from J; bases not matched to a gene: 4. In germline, CDR1 is LGHNA, CDR2 YNFKEQ. The CDR3 totals 17 residues. Written as DNA, the CDR3 is TGTGCCAGCAGCCAAGTCCGGACTAGCGGTTCCTACAATGAGCAGTTCTTC. It specifies CASSQVRTSGSYNEQFF.